The 21 T cell receptor beta chains presented below share a single source sample, sequenced in a study of T cells in Graves' hyperthyroidism and ophthalmopathy. Researchers amplified the TCR beta CDR3 regions from RNA transcripts. A set of HTBI primers served as the primers for a first-round RT-PCR of the TCR CDR3. Using its own MiXCR run on the multiplex PCR reads, TCRdb lists one record per CDR3 protein. This sample carries about 590,000 distinct CDR3 sequences, roughly 14% of them seen once, and the ten largest clones take roughly 7.3%. Source material: blood. These receptors originate from a woman in her thirties with Graves' hyperthyroidism.

This clonotype was seen ten or more times. The chain uses TRBV4-3 and TRBJ2-7, with TRBD1 matching 10 bases. This CDR3 spans 15 amino acids. Germline values: CDR1 LGHNA, CDR2 YSLEER. V shed 3 bases, J shed 4 bases, and the junction held 6 bases outside the gene matches. In DNA, the CDR3 is TGCGCCAGCAGCCACCTGGGACAGGGGAGGTACGAGCAGTACTTC. Amino acids: CASSHLGQGRYEQYF.

In its sample, this clonotype was seen many times. V gene TRBV11-3 combines with J gene TRBJ2-3; perhaps D is TRBD1 or TRBD2 (6 bases each). Germline values: CDR1 SGHNT, CDR2 YENEEA. CDR3 length: 15 amino acids. The ends were cut back, 1 base at V and 8 bases at J, with 16 bases in the middle. CDR3 in DNA: TGTGCCAGCAGCTTAGGGGCCGGGGGCCTATCTACGCAGTATTTT. The encoded protein is CASSLGAGGLSTQYF.

In this sample, this clonotype turned up a few times. The V gene is TRBV6-1, the J gene TRBJ1-1, with 7 bases lining up with TRBD1. CDR3 length: 12 residues. J gave up 7 bases and V 2 bases, and 1 base lay outside the gene matches. Germline V gene lookup returns CDR1 MNHNS and CDR2 SASEGT. In DNA, the CDR3 is TGTGCCAGCAGTGAACAGGGGGTTGAAGCTTTCTTT. As protein: CASSEQGVEAFF.

This sequence joins TRBV6-1 and TRBJ1-5; a weak D match, TRBD1 (6 bases). Germline CDR1 MNHNS, CDR2 SASEGT. CDR3 length: 14 amino acids. V was trimmed by 6 bases and J by 5 bases, leaving 14 bases between them. DNA for the CDR3: TGTGCCAGCAGGCTAGGGGGGCTGGATCAGCCCCAGCATTTT. Its protein is CASRLGGLDQPQHF.

This clonotype has ten or more counts. The V gene is TRBV6-2 or TRBV6-3, the J gene TRBJ2-7; D remains unclear. Looked up from germline, CDR1 is MNHEY and CDR2 is SVGEGT. Trimming removed 5 bases at V and 3 bases at J, with 5 bases between. This CDR3 is 11 amino acids long. The CDR3 spells CASSNIYEQYF. CDR3 in DNA: TGTGCCAGCAGTAACATCTACGAGCAGTACTTC.

The chain joins TRBV10-3 to TRBJ2-2; the D is unclear. Germline assignment: CDR1 ENHRY and CDR2 SYGVKD. The CDR3 runs to 13 residues. V was pared by 4 bases and J by 1 base, with 4 bases between. CDR3 nucleotide sequence: TGTGCCATCAGTGCGGGGAACACCGGGGAGCTGTTTTTT. This codes for CAISAGNTGELFF.

This clonotype was counted many times. This chain joins TRBV28 and TRBJ1-1, with unresolved D. This CDR3 has 16 amino acids. V was shortened by 5 bases and J by 1 base, with 17 bases between the two germline ends. From germline, CDR1 is MDHEN and CDR2 SYDVKM. The DNA for the CDR3 is TGTGCCAGCAGTAGGGATTCTCATCCTACGAACACTGAAGCTTTCTTT. Its protein is CASSRDSHPTNTEAFF.

The V gene is TRBV6-1, the J gene TRBJ1-1, with D unclear. Deletions cut 0 bases from V and 11 bases from J, with 19 bases between. Germline V gene data show CDR1 as MNHNS and CDR2 as SASEGT. The CDR3 consists of 15 residues. CDR3 coding DNA: TGTGCCAGCAGTGAAGCTGCGTTCGAGTGGTTGATGGCTTTCTTT. Its translation: CASSEAAFEWLMAFF.

This clonotype came up many times. The chain uses TRBV2 and TRBJ2-3; 11 nucleotides line up with TRBD2. Looked up from germline, CDR1 is SNHLY and CDR2 is FYNNEI. The J segment lost 4 bases and the V segment lost 7 bases, leaving 4 bases of the junction unmatched. This CDR3 has 14 residues. CDR3 nucleotides: TGTGCCAGCAACGGACTAGCGGGCGCAGATACGCAGTATTTT. Protein: CASNGLAGADTQYF.

This clonotype was seen at least ten times. The rearrangement uses TRBV30 and TRBJ2-7; unclear D gene. Trimming shortened V by 5 bases and J by 6 bases, and 29 bases separated the two germline ends. Germline V gene sequence: CDR1 GTSNPN, CDR2 SVGIG (reference sequence). The CDR3 consists of 17 residues. As DNA, the CDR3 is TGTGCCTGGTCCATGGCGGCAGCCACCGGCCCGAGAGGCGAGCAGTACTTC. Protein: CAWSMAAATGPRGEQYF.

This clonotype was found many times. This chain links TRBV6-1 with TRBJ1-2, with TRBD1 matching 7 bases. Germline CDR1 is MNHNS and CDR2 is SASEGT. V trimming: 7 bases; J trimming: 2 bases; junction bases outside the gene matches: 4. The length of the CDR3 is 13 residues. CDR3 loop: CASTRDSNYGYTF. The CDR3 DNA is TGTGCCAGCACCAGGGACAGCAACTATGGCTACACCTTC.

This clonotype was detected ten times or more. The CDR3 bases are TGTGCCAGCGGGACTAGCACCTACAATGAGCAGTTCTTC. It specifies CASGTSTYNEQFF. The rearrangement links TRBV6-1 to TRBJ2-1, with TRBD2 identical over 9 bases. The germline CDR1 and CDR2 sequences are MNHNS and SASEGT. The CDR3 consists of 13 residues. V lost 8 bases and J lost 2; bases outside the gene matches: 1.

This chain connects TRBV19 to TRBJ1-4; D uncertain. Trimming took off 5 bases at V and 0 bases at J, with 10 bases between the two ends. Germline CDR1 LNHDA, CDR2 SQIVND (reference sequence). The CDR3 totals 15 residues. CDR3 bases: TGTGCCAGTAGTGGGCAGTATGCAACTAATGAAAAACTGTTTTTT. This sequence encodes CASSGQYATNEKLFF.

This clonotype was counted many times. The gene calls are TRBV20-1 and TRBJ2-5; 10 bases are a match to TRBD2. V dropped 3 bases and J dropped 2; count of bases not matched to a gene: 3. The CDR3 consists of 14 residues. The germline CDR1 and CDR2 sequences are DFQATT and SNEGSKA (reference sequence). The CDR3 nucleotides read TGCAGTGCTAGGACTAGCGGGTTACAAGAGACCCAGTACTTC. It is translated as CSARTSGLQETQYF.

This chain links TRBV7-8 with TRBJ2-7; D unclear. Trimming cost V 4 bases and J 0 bases, with 10 bases left between them. The CDR3 length is 14 residues. The germline CDR1 and CDR2 sequences are SGHVS and FQNEAQ. The CDR3 region has the DNA TGTGCCAGCAGCTCCTCGGCGAGCTCCTACGAGCAGTACTTC. This codes for CASSSSASSYEQYF. Filled out from reference TRBV7-8 and TRBJ2-7, the complete variable domain reads GAGVSQSPRYKVAKRGQDVALRCDPISGHVSLFWYQQALGQGPEFLTYFQNEAQLDKSGLPSDRFFAERPEGSVSTLKIQRTQQEDSAVYLCASSSSASSYEQYFGPGTRLTVT.

This clonotype was picked up many times. The rearrangement links TRBV6-6 to TRBJ2-2; 10 nucleotides align to TRBD1. This CDR3 has 17 residues. Losses at the gene ends were 2 bases for V and 0 bases for J; bases not matched to a gene: 3. CDR1 and CDR2 from the germline V gene are MNHNY and SVGAGI (reference sequence). CDR3 sequence reads: CASSYRGQGANTGELFF. The CDR3 nucleotides read TGTGCCAGCAGTTACCGCGGACAGGGGGCGAACACCGGGGAGCTGTTTTTT.

This clonotype was counted at least ten times. The chain carries TRBV20-1 and TRBJ1-2; tentatively, D is TRBD1 (6 bases). Germline CDR1 and CDR2: DFQATT and SNEGSKA (reference sequence). Trimming took 6 bases from V and 6 from J, leaving 11 bases between them. CDR3 size: 11 residues. In DNA form, the CDR3 reads TGCAGTGCCGAACACAGGGATGGCTACACCTTC. Translated: CSAEHRDGYTF.

This clonotype was recorded a few times. The chain employs TRBV7-9 and TRBJ1-3; no reliable D call. The length of the CDR3 is 16 residues. Germline lookup yields CDR1 SEHNR and CDR2 FQNEAQ (reference sequence). V shed 5 bases and J shed 0 bases, with 14 bases lying between them. In DNA form, the CDR3 reads TGTGCCAGCAGCCCCTTGCGGGGATACTCTGGAAACACCATATATTTT. Encoded protein: CASSPLRGYSGNTIYF.

This clonotype appeared a few times. The V gene is TRBV3-1, the J gene TRBJ2-3, with 9 bases lining up with TRBD1. Looked up from germline, CDR1 is LGHDT and CDR2 is YNNKEL (reference sequence). The J segment lost 4 bases and the V segment lost 3 bases, leaving 5 bases of the junction unmatched. The CDR3 sequence is 15 residues long. This CDR3 is CASSQPGQGPDTQYF. The CDR3 DNA follows: TGTGCCAGCAGCCAGCCGGGACAGGGCCCAGATACGCAGTATTTT.

This clonotype has at least ten counts. V and J are TRBV6-2 or TRBV6-3 and TRBJ2-7, with 9 positions matching TRBD1. With V trimmed by 6 bases and J by 7 bases, 13 bases remained unmatched. The CDR3 is 15 residues long. Germline-derived CDR1 and CDR2 are MNHEY and SVGEGT. CDR3 sequence (DNA): TGTGCCAGCAGCCCCGCCGGGACAGGGCAGTGGGAGCAGTACTTC. Its translation is CASSPAGTGQWEQYF.

This clonotype was picked up many times. This rearrangement joins TRBV28 to TRBJ1-2; 9 bases are shared with TRBD1. Germline V gene sequence: CDR1 MDHEN, CDR2 SYDVKM. The trim removed 6 bases at V and 3 bases at J, leaving 8 bases unmatched. This CDR3 comprises 15 residues. CDR3 loop: CASSPGTGSDYGYTF. The CDR3 nucleotides are TGTGCCAGCAGCCCCGGGACAGGGAGCGACTATGGCTACACCTTC.